Presented here are 28 T cell receptor beta chains from one specimen sequenced in a study of beta chain features in type 1 diabetes. The whole isolated RNA underwent reverse transcription, so sequencing captured expressed TCRB transcripts. Some clones are missing from TCRdb's copy, which holds only in-frame ones; the method was immunoSEQ multiplex PCR. Among 620,000 or so clones, around a sixth were seen once, and the ten largest hold about 0.097%. Sequencing was performed on naive CD4+ T cells from blood. The receptor source for this set is a man between 18 and 35 years old in good health.

A note on this clone: The sample carries other DNA sequences with the same CDR3. The V and J genes are TRBV7-2 and TRBJ2-5; TRBD1 matches 7 bases. With 1 base clipped from V and 7 bases from J, the junction kept 0 bases outside the gene matches. This CDR3 comprises 12 residues. From germline, CDR1 is SGHTA and CDR2 FQGNSA. CDR3 coding DNA: TGTGCCAGCAGCTTAGACAGGGGGACCCAGTACTTC. It is translated as CASSLDRGTQYF.

V is TRBV4-3 and J is TRBJ1-5, with D hard to call. Per the germline V gene, CDR1 is LGHNA and CDR2 is YSLEER. The length of the CDR3 is 15 residues. V dropped 0 bases and J dropped 6 bases, with 12 bases sitting between them. The chain's CDR3 is CASSQEVGGGQPQHF. The CDR3 DNA sequence: TGCGCCAGCAGCCAAGAGGTAGGAGGAGGTCAGCCCCAGCATTTT.

This chain joins TRBV15 and TRBJ2-1; tentative D call: TRBD2 (6 bases). This CDR3 has 13 amino acids. Per germline, CDR1 LNHNV and CDR2 YYDKDF (reference sequence). V was pared by 0 bases and J by 15 bases, with 15 bases between. This CDR3 reads CATSRDPIRGTFF. CDR3 DNA: TGTGCCACCAGCAGAGATCCCATCCGGGGGACGTTCTTC.

The CDR3 DNA follows: TGTGCCAGCAGTGAGCGTGGGGGGCAGCAGTACTTC. It is translated as CASSERGGQQYF. The chain carries TRBV6-1 and TRBJ2-7; D could derive from TRBD1 or TRBD2 (6 bases each). The CDR3 has 12 residues. Germline CDR1 reads MNHNS; CDR2 reads SASEGT. The V end lost 3 bases, the J end lost 8 bases, and 11 bases lay between the germline ends.

This clone was observed a handful of times. V usage is TRBV28 and J usage is TRBJ2-7; no clear D gene. This CDR3 contains 14 residues. Trimming shortened V by 2 bases and J by 3 bases, and 11 bases separated the two germline ends. Germline CDR1 MDHEN, CDR2 SYDVKM. The CDR3 reads CASSLHQWGYEQYF. CDR3 nucleotide sequence: TGTGCCAGCAGTTTACATCAGTGGGGCTACGAGCAGTACTTC.

The V call is TRBV4-3, the J call TRBJ1-1; D may be TRBD1 (5 bases). Trimming stripped 0 bases from V and 5 bases from J, with 10 bases between. Germline CDR1 is LGHNA and CDR2 is YSLEER. CDR3 length: 14 amino acids. CDR3 in amino acids: CASSQEAGQTEAFF. Written as DNA, the CDR3 is TGCGCCAGCAGCCAAGAAGCGGGGCAAACTGAAGCTTTCTTT.

This chain links TRBV27 with TRBJ1-1; 8 bases map to TRBD1. Germline assignment: CDR1 MNHEY and CDR2 SMNVEV (reference sequence). Trimming took 2 bases from V and 1 from J; bases not matched to a gene: 0. This CDR3 contains 14 residues. The CDR3 nucleotides are TGTGCCAGCAGTTTAACAGGGGGGAACACTGAAGCTTTCTTT. The encoded protein is CASSLTGGNTEAFF.

This clone was counted only a few times. The chain employs TRBV10-3 and TRBJ2-5; 9 bases fit TRBD1. This CDR3 has 14 residues. From germline, CDR1 is ENHRY and CDR2 SYGVKD. V was pared by 9 bases and J by 4 bases, with 9 bases of the junction left unmatched. In nucleotides, the CDR3 is TGTGCCATGGGCCCGGGACAGGGTTCAGAGACCCAGTACTTC. The encoded protein is CAMGPGQGSETQYF.

In this sample, this clone turned up a few times. V is TRBV4-3 and J is TRBJ2-5, with 10 nucleotides matching TRBD1. Germline V lookup: CDR1 LGHNA, CDR2 YSLEER. This CDR3 comprises 15 residues. With V trimmed by 3 bases and J by 5 bases, 6 bases remained unmatched. Here the CDR3 DNA reads TGCGCCAGCAGCCACGGGACAGGGGTTGGGGAGACCCAGTACTTC. Its translation: CASSHGTGVGETQYF.

This clone was seen a handful of times. The V gene is TRBV15, the J gene TRBJ1-1, with 9 bases aligning to TRBD1. The CDR3 totals 15 residues. Germline V gives CDR1 LNHNV, CDR2 YYDKDF (reference sequence). The J segment lost 7 bases and the V segment lost 1 base, leaving 7 bases of the junction unmatched. The CDR3 sequence: CATSRATGTGFEAFF. CDR3 in DNA: TGTGCCACCAGCAGAGCAACCGGGACAGGGTTTGAAGCTTTCTTT.

The J gene is TRBJ2-3, the V gene TRBV27; D might be TRBD1 (6 bases). Germline CDR1 MNHEY, CDR2 SMNVEV (reference sequence). CDR3 length equals 13 residues. V was pared by 6 bases and J by 3 bases, with 10 bases between. CDR3 DNA sequence: TGTGCCAGCAGGTGGGGGCGGACAGATACGCAGTATTTT. Translated: CASRWGRTDTQYF.

In this sample, this clone turned up a few times. This chain links TRBV7-2 with TRBJ2-7; 7 bases line up with TRBD1. V gave up 4 bases and J gave up 6 bases; unmatched junction bases: 6. The CDR3 is 13 residues long. Per germline, CDR1 SGHTA and CDR2 FQGNSA. The DNA for the CDR3 is TGTGCCAGCAGCTCTCTTACAGGGGTCGAGCAGTACTTC. As protein: CASSSLTGVEQYF.

Many counts were recorded for this clone. The CDR3 region is CATSTRTANEQFF. CDR3 sequence (DNA): TGTGCCACCAGCACCCGGACAGCCAATGAGCAGTTCTTC. The chain carries TRBV15 and TRBJ2-1; TRBD1 is a possible D gene (6 bases). Trimming shortened V by 4 bases and J by 6 bases, and 10 bases separated the two germline ends. The CDR3 loop spans 13 amino acids. Germline-derived CDR1 and CDR2 are LNHNV and YYDKDF (reference sequence).

The J gene is TRBJ2-6, the V gene TRBV28, with a possible D match to TRBD1 (6 bases). This CDR3 region has 14 residues. CDR1 and CDR2 from the germline V gene are MDHEN and SYDVKM. Trimming removed 6 bases from V and 2 bases from J, with 8 bases in between. CDR3 in amino acids: CASRGAAGANVLTF. CDR3 bases: TGTGCCAGCAGGGGGGCAGCTGGGGCCAACGTCCTGACTTTC.

This clone has a handful of counts. CDR3 coding DNA: TGTGCCAGCAGCTTGGGGCTGCCCGGTAATTCACCCCTCCACTTT. Protein product: CASSLGLPGNSPLHF. This rearrangement joins TRBV5-8 to TRBJ1-6; D is uncertain. The CDR3 is 15 amino acids. V lost 0 bases to trimming and J lost 6 bases, with 10 bases between them. Germline assignment: CDR1 SGHTS and CDR2 YDEGEE.

With respect to this clone: Within the sample, other DNA sequences also encode this same CDR3. V is TRBV5-4 and J is TRBJ1-4, with D perhaps TRBD1 (5 bases). This CDR3 has 12 amino acids. The germline gives CDR1 SGHNT, CDR2 YYREEE (reference sequence). Trimming cost V 0 bases and J 8 bases, with 5 bases left between them. CDR3 nucleotides: TGTGCCAGCAGCTTGGGGGGCGAAAAACTGTTTTTT. It translates to CASSLGGEKLFF.

This clone was seen only a few times. The chain has TRBV5-1 and TRBJ2-2; 9 positions match TRBD1. The CDR3 extends over 15 amino acids. Germline-derived CDR1 and CDR2 are SGHRS and YFSETQ. Unmatched junction bases numbered 6, after V lost 4 bases and J lost 5 bases. The CDR3 spells CASSGRTGETGELFF. The CDR3 nucleotides are TGCGCCAGCAGCGGACGGACAGGGGAAACCGGGGAGCTGTTTTTT.

The chain recombines TRBV7-3 with TRBJ2-7; D unresolved. The CDR3 spans 14 residues. Deletions cut 1 base from V and 7 bases from J, with 14 bases between. Germline loops: CDR1 SGHTA, CDR2 FQGTGA. This CDR3 reads CASSLSGRMGEQYF. CDR3 in DNA: TGTGCCAGCAGCTTAAGCGGACGGATGGGTGAGCAGTACTTC.

This clone occurred a few times. This chain links TRBV7-6 with TRBJ2-1; D gene unclear. Looked up from germline, CDR1 is SGHVS and CDR2 is FNYEAQ. CDR3 length equals 12 residues. The germline V and J ends were trimmed by 2 bases and 13 bases, with 12 bases remaining between them. CDR3 residues: CASSLSQYVQFF. The CDR3 DNA sequence: TGTGCCAGCAGCTTATCCCAGTATGTTCAGTTCTTC.

In this sample, this clone turned up a few times. The rearrangement uses TRBV6-5 and TRBJ2-3; D possibly corresponds to TRBD1 (6 bases). This CDR3 has 13 amino acids. Germline CDR1 reads MNHEY; CDR2 reads SVGAGI. Trimming removed 5 bases from V and 8 bases from J, with 14 bases in between. CDR3 nucleotide sequence: TGTGCCAGCAGTGGGGGCGGATCCGGTACGCAGTATTTT. Residues: CASSGGGSGTQYF.

The gene calls are TRBV5-4 and TRBJ2-7; 9 bases are shared with TRBD2. V trimming: 2 bases; J trimming: 7 bases; junction bases outside the gene matches: 7. The CDR3 extends over 14 amino acids. The germline V gene has CDR1 SGHNT and CDR2 YYREEE (reference sequence). The CDR3 bases are TGTGCCAGCAGCTTTAGCGGGGGATCGGGAGAGCAGTACTTC. The encoded protein is CASSFSGGSGEQYF.

V and J are TRBV28 and TRBJ2-5, with D possibly TRBD2 on 6 matching bases. This CDR3 region has 17 residues. Germline values: CDR1 MDHEN, CDR2 SYDVKM. V lost 6 bases and J 6 bases, leaving 26 bases between the germline ends. Here the CDR3 DNA reads TGTGCCAGCAGCCCTCGGGGGTCCCGGATAAGAATAAAGACCCAGTACTTC. It translates to CASSPRGSRIRIKTQYF.

The chain joins TRBV5-1 to TRBJ2-5, with a weak D call TRBD1 (6 bases). Trimming took off 4 bases at V and 4 bases at J, with 11 bases between the two ends. Germline values: CDR1 SGHRS, CDR2 YFSETQ. The CDR3 has 13 residues. The CDR3 region is CASSRGMRETQYF. The CDR3 DNA reads as TGCGCCAGCAGCAGGGGGATGCGAGAGACCCAGTACTTC.

This clone was counted only a few times. The V gene is TRBV7-8, the J gene TRBJ2-5; the D is unclear. CDR1 SGHVS and CDR2 FQNEAQ come from the germline V gene. Trimming cost V 4 bases and J 1 base, with 13 bases left between them. This CDR3 has 15 amino acids. CDR3 residues: CASSSLRAPQETQYF. In DNA, the CDR3 is TGTGCCAGCAGCTCCCTTAGGGCTCCCCAAGAGACCCAGTACTTC. Complete variable domain (other parts from reference TRBV7-8 and TRBJ2-5): GAGVSQSPRYKVAKRGQDVALRCDPISGHVSLFWYQQALGQGPEFLTYFQNEAQLDKSGLPSDRFFAERPEGSVSTLKIQRTQQEDSAVYLCASSSLRAPQETQYFGPGTRLLVL.

This chain joins TRBV2 and TRBJ2-1, with 11 bases that match TRBD2. This CDR3 is built from 14 residues. J gave up 13 bases and V 6 bases, and 11 bases lay outside the gene matches. Germline values: CDR1 SNHLY, CDR2 FYNNEI. The CDR3 is CASRVIAGGFTQFF. The CDR3 DNA is TGTGCCAGCAGAGTTATAGCGGGAGGGTTTACCCAGTTCTTC.

This clone was counted a few times. This rearrangement joins TRBV5-1 to TRBJ2-6; D not certain. CDR3 length: 16 residues. Germline CDR1 and CDR2: SGHRS and YFSETQ. With 0 bases removed from V and 0 bases from J, the gap between germline ends came to 7 bases. CDR3 in amino acids: CASSLGSTSGANVLTF. CDR3 coding DNA: TGCGCCAGCAGCTTGGGGTCTACCTCTGGGGCCAACGTCCTGACTTTC.

This clone turned up a few times. The J gene is TRBJ2-1, the V gene TRBV19; weak D call: TRBD2 (5 bases). The CDR3 runs to 14 residues. Deletions cut 6 bases from V and 4 bases from J, with 13 bases between. Germline values: CDR1 LNHDA, CDR2 SQIVND (reference sequence). The CDR3 nucleotides read TGTGCCAGTAGGAGGGCCCAGGCGTACAATGAGCAGTTCTTC. Its translation: CASRRAQAYNEQFF.

The gene calls are TRBV19 and TRBJ1-6; D is undetermined. This CDR3 has 14 residues. V lost 3 bases, J lost 5 bases, and 8 bases lay in between. Germline V gene lookup returns CDR1 LNHDA and CDR2 SQIVND (reference sequence). The CDR3 region has the DNA TGTGCCAGTAGTATGGGAAGAAATAATTCACCCCTCCACTTT. It encodes CASSMGRNNSPLHF.